These T cell receptor beta chains were read from a single sample in a study of memory CD4+ T cells and cytomegalovirus serostatus. The assay was immunoSEQ multiplex PCR, and TCRdb's table has in-frame clones only and misses some. The sample includes some 44,000 clones, approximately 82% of them seen just once. The specimen was memory CD4+ T cells from blood. The origin of the receptors is an adult in good health and CMV-seronegative. The CDR3 runs from the conserved cysteine through the conserved F or W. Fields, in order: clone size, D gene, J gene, V gene, CDR3 protein, CDR3 DNA. The D gene is left open where the match is weak. Size is stated for part of the rows, as once, few or many counts, or as a class when the clone is expanded.

clone size: -
D gene: -
J gene: TRBJ2-5
V gene: TRBV2
CDR3 protein: CASSEPRSQGQTQYF
CDR3 DNA: TGTGCCAGCAGTGAACCCAGGTCGCAGGGGCAGACCCAGTACTTC

clone size: few
D gene: -
J gene: TRBJ2-5
V gene: TRBV7-2
CDR3 protein: CASSLAGETRETQYF
CDR3 DNA: TGTGCCAGCAGCTTAGCGGGCGAGACGCGAGAGACCCAGTACTTC

clone size: -
D gene: TRBD1
J gene: TRBJ2-3
V gene: TRBV5-1
CDR3 protein: CASSFPRQGTDTQYF
CDR3 DNA: TGCGCCAGCAGCTTCCCGAGACAGGGTACTGATACGCAGTATTTT

clone size: -
D gene: -
J gene: TRBJ2-1
V gene: TRBV5-1
CDR3 protein: CASRRDEYNEQFF
CDR3 DNA: TGCGCCAGCAGACGGGACGAGTACAATGAGCAGTTCTTC

clone size: few
D gene: -
J gene: TRBJ1-5
V gene: TRBV12-5
CDR3 protein: CASGAEVGGGNQPQHF
CDR3 DNA: TGTGCTAGTGGGGCTGAGGTGGGGGGAGGCAATCAGCCCCAGCATTTT

clone size: -
D gene: -
J gene: TRBJ1-1
V gene: TRBV27
CDR3 protein: CASSSPGMNTEAFF
CDR3 DNA: TGTGCCAGCAGTTCCCCAGGGATGAACACTGAAGCTTTCTTT

clone size: -
D gene: -
J gene: TRBJ2-3
V gene: TRBV29-1
CDR3 protein: CSEGEATDTQYF
CDR3 DNA: TGCAGCGAGGGGGAGGCCACAGATACGCAGTATTTT

clone size: -
D gene: -
J gene: TRBJ2-5
V gene: TRBV5-4
CDR3 protein: CASKGAGETQYF
CDR3 DNA: TGTGCCAGCAAAGGGGCAGGGGAGACCCAGTACTTC

clone size: -
D gene: TRBD1
J gene: TRBJ2-6
V gene: TRBV2
CDR3 protein: CASSRTGTGYPGANVLTF
CDR3 DNA: TGTGCCAGCAGCCGGACCGGGACAGGGTATCCTGGGGCCAACGTCCTGACTTTC

clone size: -
D gene: -
J gene: TRBJ1-1
V gene: TRBV7-3
CDR3 protein: CASSSMGGVTEAFF
CDR3 DNA: TGTGCCAGCAGCTCCATGGGTGGAGTCACTGAAGCTTTCTTT

clone size: -
D gene: -
J gene: TRBJ2-3
V gene: TRBV6-1
CDR3 protein: CASTERGTDTQYF
CDR3 DNA: TGTGCCAGCACTGAAAGGGGAACAGATACGCAGTATTTT

clone size: -
D gene: -
J gene: TRBJ2-2
V gene: TRBV28
CDR3 protein: CASSSEYPNTGELFF
CDR3 DNA: TGTGCCAGCAGTTCAGAATACCCGAACACCGGGGAGCTGTTTTTT

clone size: once
D gene: -
J gene: TRBJ2-5
V gene: TRBV6-5
CDR3 protein: CASTIRGEETQYF
CDR3 DNA: TGTGCCAGCACCATAAGGGGAGAGGAGACCCAGTACTTC

clone size: -
D gene: -
J gene: TRBJ2-3
V gene: TRBV30
CDR3 protein: CAWSPLGFRSTDTQYF
CDR3 DNA: TGTGCCTGGAGCCCCCTCGGGTTTCGTAGCACAGATACGCAGTATTTT

clone size: -
D gene: -
J gene: TRBJ2-3
V gene: TRBV7-2
CDR3 protein: CASSLDGPTDTQYF
CDR3 DNA: TGTGCCAGCAGCCTCGATGGGCCCACAGATACGCAGTATTTT

clone size: -
D gene: -
J gene: TRBJ2-2
V gene: TRBV7-9
CDR3 protein: CAITRTGELFF
CDR3 DNA: TGTGCAATTACCAGGACGGGGGAGCTGTTTTTT

clone size: -
D gene: -
J gene: TRBJ2-7
V gene: TRBV28
CDR3 protein: CASSTPAGLSYEQYF
CDR3 DNA: TGTGCCAGCAGTACCCCGGCTGGTTTAAGCTACGAGCAGTACTTC

clone size: -
D gene: -
J gene: TRBJ2-7
V gene: TRBV5-6
CDR3 protein: CASRRAGGQQYF
CDR3 DNA: TGTGCCAGCAGAAGGGCAGGGGGGCAGCAGTACTTC

clone size: -
D gene: -
J gene: TRBJ2-6
V gene: TRBV6-6
CDR3 protein: CASERHSGANVLTF
CDR3 DNA: TGTGCCAGCGAGAGGCACTCTGGGGCCAACGTCCTGACTTTC

clone size: -
D gene: TRBD1
J gene: TRBJ2-3
V gene: TRBV2
CDR3 protein: CASIPMGTGRVTDTQYF
CDR3 DNA: TGTGCCAGCATCCCTATGGGGACAGGGAGGGTGACAGATACGCAGTATTTT

clone size: -
D gene: -
J gene: TRBJ2-2
V gene: TRBV30
CDR3 protein: CAHSRKGLTGELFF
CDR3 DNA: TGTGCCCACTCTCGGAAGGGGCTCACCGGGGAGCTGTTTTTT

clone size: -
D gene: -
J gene: TRBJ2-3
V gene: TRBV11-3
CDR3 protein: CASSFPRTDTQYF
CDR3 DNA: TGTGCCAGCAGCTTCCCCCGAACAGATACGCAGTATTTT

clone size: once
D gene: TRBD2
J gene: TRBJ2-1
V gene: TRBV5-6
CDR3 protein: CASSFGGGLYNEQFF
CDR3 DNA: TGTGCCAGCAGCTTTGGCGGGGGGCTCTACAATGAGCAGTTCTTC

clone size: -
D gene: -
J gene: TRBJ2-2
V gene: TRBV11-2
CDR3 protein: CASSLEIGRNTGELFF
CDR3 DNA: TGTGCCAGCAGCTTAGAAATCGGCAGGAACACCGGGGAGCTGTTTTTT

clone size: few
D gene: -
J gene: TRBJ2-5
V gene: TRBV30
CDR3 protein: CAWSHLAETQYF
CDR3 DNA: TGTGCCTGGAGTCACCTAGCGGAGACCCAGTACTTC

clone size: -
D gene: -
J gene: TRBJ1-4
V gene: TRBV6-1
CDR3 protein: CASSEVPTVSTSATNEKLFF
CDR3 DNA: TGTGCCAGCAGTGAAGTTCCGACAGTTTCGACAAGCGCAACTAATGAAAAACTGTTTTTT

clone size: -
D gene: -
J gene: TRBJ2-7
V gene: TRBV2
CDR3 protein: CASKGGLSYEQYF
CDR3 DNA: TGTGCCAGTAAAGGGGGGCTCTCCTACGAGCAGTACTTC

clone size: few
D gene: -
J gene: TRBJ2-1
V gene: TRBV20-1
CDR3 protein: CSAQIVHEQFF
CDR3 DNA: TGCAGTGCCCAGATCGTCCATGAGCAGTTCTTC

clone size: -
D gene: TRBD1
J gene: TRBJ2-1
V gene: TRBV15
CDR3 protein: CATSFGQGTNEQFF
CDR3 DNA: TGTGCCACCAGCTTCGGACAGGGTACGAATGAGCAGTTCTTC

clone size: few
D gene: -
J gene: TRBJ2-7
V gene: TRBV7-3
CDR3 protein: CASSSQAGGLYEQYF
CDR3 DNA: TGTGCCAGCAGCTCTCAGGCAGGGGGACTCTACGAGCAGTACTTC

clone size: -
D gene: TRBD2
J gene: TRBJ2-5
V gene: TRBV11-1
CDR3 protein: CASSYRTSGLETQYF
CDR3 DNA: TGTGCCAGCAGCTACCGGACTAGCGGTCTCGAGACCCAGTACTTC

clone size: -
D gene: -
J gene: TRBJ2-2
V gene: TRBV7-2
CDR3 protein: CASSLGITGELFF
CDR3 DNA: TGTGCCAGCAGCTTAGGTATCACCGGGGAGCTGTTTTTT

clone size: once
D gene: TRBD2
J gene: TRBJ2-1
V gene: TRBV2
CDR3 protein: CASPQRGGNEQFF
CDR3 DNA: TGTGCCAGCCCCCAGCGGGGGGGGAATGAGCAGTTCTTC

clone size: once
D gene: -
J gene: TRBJ2-3
V gene: TRBV2
CDR3 protein: CASSTDGGFYTDTQYF
CDR3 DNA: TGTGCCAGCAGTACCGATGGCGGGTTCTACACAGATACGCAGTATTTT

clone size: -
D gene: TRBD1
J gene: TRBJ2-7
V gene: TRBV28
CDR3 protein: CASTPTGSPYEQYF
CDR3 DNA: TGTGCCAGCACCCCGACAGGGTCTCCTTACGAGCAGTACTTC